The clone carrying this T cell receptor beta chain was seen a few times. Antigen specificity is unknown. This sample was included in a study of T cells after yellow fever vaccination. There are 14 residues in the CDR3. With 5 bases removed from V and 0 bases from J, the gap between germline ends came to 8 bases. Each CDR3 protein gets one entry after TCRdb re-called the 5' RACE reads with MiXCR. The sample records 170,000 or so distinct CDR3 sequences, approximately 6.2% being singletons. Whole-study results and caveats: The study noted that FACS-sorted repertoires could contain abundant clonotypes contaminating from the bulk population.

Source: CD4+ T cells sorted from PBMCs, taken on the day of the first yellow fever vaccination. The sequence was collected from a man younger than 35 who received the YFV17D yellow fever vaccine. The chain combines TRBV12-3 or TRBV12-4 with TRBJ1-3, with unresolved D. The CDR3 loop reads CASSHRSSGNTIYF. The DNA of the CDR3 is TGTGCCAGCAGTCACCGGAGCTCTGGAAACACCATATATTTT.